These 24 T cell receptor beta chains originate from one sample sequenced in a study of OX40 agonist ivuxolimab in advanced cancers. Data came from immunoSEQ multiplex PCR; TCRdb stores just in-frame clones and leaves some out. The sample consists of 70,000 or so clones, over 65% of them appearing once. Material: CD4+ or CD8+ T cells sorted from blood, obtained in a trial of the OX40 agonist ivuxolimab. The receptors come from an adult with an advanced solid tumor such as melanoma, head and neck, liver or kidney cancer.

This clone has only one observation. In DNA, the CDR3 is TGTGCCAGCAGCTTATATGGGGAAAACATTCAGTACTTC. Its protein is CASSLYGENIQYF. This rearrangement joins TRBV7-9 to TRBJ2-4; D remains unclear. Germline V lookup: CDR1 SEHNR, CDR2 FQNEAQ (reference sequence). V was cut by 2 bases and J by 5 bases, with 7 bases left in between. CDR3 size: 13 residues.

The CDR3 coding sequence is TGTGCCAGTACCCGGACAGGGGGTTCGAACACTGAAGCTTTCTTT. Amino acids: CASTRTGGSNTEAFF. The chain joins TRBV19 to TRBJ1-1; 10 bases agree with TRBD1. Germline CDR1 reads LNHDA; CDR2 reads SQIVND (reference sequence). The CDR3 is 15 residues long. Trimming took 7 bases from V and 1 from J; bases not matched to a gene: 6.

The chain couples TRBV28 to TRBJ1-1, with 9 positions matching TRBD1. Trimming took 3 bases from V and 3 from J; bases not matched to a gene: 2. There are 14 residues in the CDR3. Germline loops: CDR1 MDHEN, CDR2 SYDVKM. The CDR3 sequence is CASSFGDRDTEAFF. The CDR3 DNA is TGTGCCAGCAGTTTTGGGGACAGGGACACTGAAGCTTTCTTT.

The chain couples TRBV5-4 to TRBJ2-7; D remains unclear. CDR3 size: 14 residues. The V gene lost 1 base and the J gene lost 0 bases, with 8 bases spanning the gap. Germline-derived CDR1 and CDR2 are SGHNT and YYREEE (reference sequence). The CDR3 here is CASSLTLGSYEQYF. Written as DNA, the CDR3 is TGTGCCAGCAGCTTGACTCTAGGCTCCTACGAGCAGTACTTC. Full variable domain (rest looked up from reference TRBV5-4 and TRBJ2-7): ETGVTQSPTHLIKTRGQQVTLRCSSQSGHNTVSWYQQALGQGPQFIFQYYREEENGRGNFPPRFSGLQFPNYSSELNVNALELDDSALYLCASSLTLGSYEQYFGPGTRLTVT.

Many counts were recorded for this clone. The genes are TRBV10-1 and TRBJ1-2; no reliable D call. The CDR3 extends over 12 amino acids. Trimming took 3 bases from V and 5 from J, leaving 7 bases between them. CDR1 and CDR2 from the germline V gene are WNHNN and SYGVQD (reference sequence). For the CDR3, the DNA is TGCGCCAGCAGTGAACGGCGGTATGGCTACACCTTC. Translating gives CASSERRYGYTF.

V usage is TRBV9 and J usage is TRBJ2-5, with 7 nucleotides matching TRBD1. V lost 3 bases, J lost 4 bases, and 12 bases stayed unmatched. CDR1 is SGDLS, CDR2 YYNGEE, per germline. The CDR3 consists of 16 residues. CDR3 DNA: TGTGCCAGCAGCGGAACAGGGGCACCATCTTTAGAGACCCAGTACTTC. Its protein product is CASSGTGAPSLETQYF.

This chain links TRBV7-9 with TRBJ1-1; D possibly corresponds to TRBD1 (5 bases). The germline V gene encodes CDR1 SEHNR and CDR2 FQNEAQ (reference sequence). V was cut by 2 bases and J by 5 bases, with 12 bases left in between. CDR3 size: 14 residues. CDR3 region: CASSLRGLDTEAFF. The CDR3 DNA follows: TGTGCCAGCAGCTTAAGGGGTCTGGATACTGAAGCTTTCTTT.

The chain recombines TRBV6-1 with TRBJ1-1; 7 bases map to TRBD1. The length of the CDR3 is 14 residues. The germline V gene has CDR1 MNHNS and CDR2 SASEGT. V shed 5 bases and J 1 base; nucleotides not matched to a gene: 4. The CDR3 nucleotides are TGTGCCAGCAGTAGGGACAGTAAGAACACTGAAGCTTTCTTT. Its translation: CASSRDSKNTEAFF.

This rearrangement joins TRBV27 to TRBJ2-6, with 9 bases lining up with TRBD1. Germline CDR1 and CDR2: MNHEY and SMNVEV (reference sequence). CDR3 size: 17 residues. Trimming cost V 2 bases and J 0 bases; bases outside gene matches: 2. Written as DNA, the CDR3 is TGTGCCAGCAGTTTACTACAGGGGGCCTCTGGGGCCAACGTCCTGACTTTC. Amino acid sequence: CASSLLQGASGANVLTF. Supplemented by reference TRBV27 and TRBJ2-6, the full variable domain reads EAQVTQNPRYLITVTGKKLTVTCSQNMNHEYMSWYRQDPGLGLRQIYYSMNVEVTDKGDVPEGYKVSRKEKRNFPLILESPSPNQTSLYFCASSLLQGASGANVLTFGAGSRLTVL.

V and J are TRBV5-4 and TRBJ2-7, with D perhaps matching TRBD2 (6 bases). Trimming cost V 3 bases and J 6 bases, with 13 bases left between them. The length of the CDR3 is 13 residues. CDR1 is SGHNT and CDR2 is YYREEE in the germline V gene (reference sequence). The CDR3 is CASSSKTRREQYF. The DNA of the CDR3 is TGTGCCAGCAGCTCAAAGACTAGGCGCGAGCAGTACTTC. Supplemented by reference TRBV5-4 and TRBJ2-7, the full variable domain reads ETGVTQSPTHLIKTRGQQVTLRCSSQSGHNTVSWYQQALGQGPQFIFQYYREEENGRGNFPPRFSGLQFPNYSSELNVNALELDDSALYLCASSSKTRREQYFGPGTRLTVT.

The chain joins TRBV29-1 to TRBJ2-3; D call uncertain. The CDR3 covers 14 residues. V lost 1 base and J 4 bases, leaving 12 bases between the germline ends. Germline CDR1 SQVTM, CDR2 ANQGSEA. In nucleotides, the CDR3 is TGCAGCGTTGAAGGGGCAAGGGCTGCAGATACGCAGTATTTT. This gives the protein CSVEGARAADTQYF.

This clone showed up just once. The DNA for the CDR3 is TGCGCCAGCAGCTTGTTGGCGGGTGAGCAGTTCTTC. This sequence encodes CASSLLAGEQFF. The V call is TRBV5-1, the J call TRBJ2-1, with TRBD2 as a possible D gene (5 bases). Deletions cut 1 base from V and 9 bases from J, with 8 bases between. The V gene's germline CDR1 is SGHRS and CDR2 YFSETQ. CDR3 length: 12 amino acids.

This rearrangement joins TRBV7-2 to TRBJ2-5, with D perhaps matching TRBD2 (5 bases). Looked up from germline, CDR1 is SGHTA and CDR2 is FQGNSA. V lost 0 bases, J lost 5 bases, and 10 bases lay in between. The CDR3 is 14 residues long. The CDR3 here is CASSLAVGAETQYF. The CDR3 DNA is TGTGCCAGCAGCTTAGCTGTGGGAGCGGAGACCCAGTACTTC.

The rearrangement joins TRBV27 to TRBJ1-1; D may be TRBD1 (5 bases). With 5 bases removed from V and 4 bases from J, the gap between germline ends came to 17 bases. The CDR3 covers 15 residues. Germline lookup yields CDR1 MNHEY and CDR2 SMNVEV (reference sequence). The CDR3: CASSRGSRVLTEAFF. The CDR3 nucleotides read TGTGCCAGCAGTCGGGGGAGTAGGGTCCTCACTGAAGCTTTCTTT.

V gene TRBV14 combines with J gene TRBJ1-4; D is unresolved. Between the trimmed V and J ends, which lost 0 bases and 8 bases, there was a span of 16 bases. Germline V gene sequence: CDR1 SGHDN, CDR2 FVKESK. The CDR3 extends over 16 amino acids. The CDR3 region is CASSQELRVEGEKLFF. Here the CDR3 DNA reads TGTGCCAGCAGCCAAGAGTTAAGGGTTGAAGGGGAAAAACTGTTTTTT.

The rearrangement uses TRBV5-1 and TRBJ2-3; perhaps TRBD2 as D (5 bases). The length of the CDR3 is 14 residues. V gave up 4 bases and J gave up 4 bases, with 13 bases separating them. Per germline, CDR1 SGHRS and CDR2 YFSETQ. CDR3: CASSQLLRADTQYF. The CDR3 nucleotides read TGCGCCAGCAGCCAACTGCTGAGGGCAGATACGCAGTATTTT.

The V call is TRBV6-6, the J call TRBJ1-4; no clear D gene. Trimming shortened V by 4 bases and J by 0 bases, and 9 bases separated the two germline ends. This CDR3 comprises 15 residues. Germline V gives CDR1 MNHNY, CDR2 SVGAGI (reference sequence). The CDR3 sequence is CASSSDGATNEKLFF. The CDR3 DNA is TGTGCCAGCAGTTCGGACGGTGCAACTAATGAAAAACTGTTTTTT.

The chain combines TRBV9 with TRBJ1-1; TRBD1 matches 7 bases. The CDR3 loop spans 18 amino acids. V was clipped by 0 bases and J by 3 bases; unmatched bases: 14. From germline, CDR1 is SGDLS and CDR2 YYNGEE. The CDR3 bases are TGTGCCAGCAGCGTAGTGGGCAGTGGGGACAGTTGGGACACTGAAGCTTTCTTT. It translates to CASSVVGSGDSWDTEAFF.

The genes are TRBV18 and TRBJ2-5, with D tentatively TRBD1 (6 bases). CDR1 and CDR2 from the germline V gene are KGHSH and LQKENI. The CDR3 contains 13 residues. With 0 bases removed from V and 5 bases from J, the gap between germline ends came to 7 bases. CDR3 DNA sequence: TGTGCCAGCTCACCACCGAGGGGGGAGACCCAGTACTTC. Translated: CASSPPRGETQYF. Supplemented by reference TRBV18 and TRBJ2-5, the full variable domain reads NAGVMQNPRHLVRRRGQEARLRCSPMKGHSHVYWYRQLPEEGLKFMVYLQKENIIDESGMPKERFSAEFPKEGPSILRIQQVVRGDSAAYFCASSPPRGETQYFGPGTRLLVL.

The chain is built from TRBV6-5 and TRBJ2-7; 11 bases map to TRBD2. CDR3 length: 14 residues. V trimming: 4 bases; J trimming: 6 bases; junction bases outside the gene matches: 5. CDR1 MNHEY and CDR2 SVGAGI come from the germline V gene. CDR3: CASSSPGLAAEQYF. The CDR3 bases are TGTGCCAGCAGTTCGCCGGGACTAGCGGCCGAGCAGTACTTC.

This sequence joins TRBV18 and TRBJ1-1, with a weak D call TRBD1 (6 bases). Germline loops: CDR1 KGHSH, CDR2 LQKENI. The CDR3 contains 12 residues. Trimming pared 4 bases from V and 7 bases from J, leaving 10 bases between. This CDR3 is CASSLADSEAFF. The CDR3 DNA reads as TGTGCCAGCTCACTAGCGGACAGTGAAGCTTTCTTT. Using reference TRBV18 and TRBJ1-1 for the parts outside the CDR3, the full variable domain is NAGVMQNPRHLVRRRGQEARLRCSPMKGHSHVYWYRQLPEEGLKFMVYLQKENIIDESGMPKERFSAEFPKEGPSILRIQQVVRGDSAAYFCASSLADSEAFFGQGTRLTVV.

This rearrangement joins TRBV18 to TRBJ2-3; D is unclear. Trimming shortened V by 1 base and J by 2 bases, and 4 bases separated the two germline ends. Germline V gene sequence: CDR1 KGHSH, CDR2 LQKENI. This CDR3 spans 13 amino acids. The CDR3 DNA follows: TGTGCCAGCTCACCACTCTACACAGATACGCAGTATTTT. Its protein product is CASSPLYTDTQYF.

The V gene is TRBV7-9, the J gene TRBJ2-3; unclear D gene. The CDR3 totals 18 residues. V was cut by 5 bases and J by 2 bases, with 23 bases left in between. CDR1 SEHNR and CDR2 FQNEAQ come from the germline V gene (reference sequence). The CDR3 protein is CASSSPAHSVLLTDTQYF. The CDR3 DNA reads TGTGCCAGCAGCAGCCCCGCCCACAGTGTCCTACTCACAGATACGCAGTATTTT.

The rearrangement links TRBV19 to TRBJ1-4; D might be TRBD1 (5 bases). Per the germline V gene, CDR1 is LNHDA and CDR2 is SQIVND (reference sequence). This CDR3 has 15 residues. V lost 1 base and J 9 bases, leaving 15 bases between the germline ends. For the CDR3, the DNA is TGTGCCAGTAGTATAGGGCCAGGGTTTAGGCAAAAACTGTTTTTT. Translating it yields CASSIGPGFRQKLFF.